This TCR beta chain was found in a study of OX40 agonist ivuxolimab in advanced cancers. Background on the study: The mean age was approximately 56 years, ranging from 23 to 79, with 65% to 85% of participants male.

Some clones are missing from TCRdb's copy, which holds only in-frame ones; the method was immunoSEQ multiplex PCR. The sample contains about 64,000 clones, almost 85% of which appear only once. The CDR3 loop spans 14 amino acids. CDR1 is SGDLS, CDR2 YYNGEE, per germline. This sequence joins TRBV9 and TRBJ2-5, with a possible D match to TRBD2 (6 bases). Near its end, the DNA agrees better with TRBJ2-7, so the J call may be wrong. The sample was CD4+ or CD8+ T cells sorted from blood, taken in a trial of the OX40 agonist ivuxolimab. The sequence was collected from an adult with an advanced solid tumor such as melanoma, head and neck, liver or kidney cancer. The CDR3 DNA sequence: TGTGCCAGCAGCGTGGGAGGAAGCTCCTACGAGCAGTACTTC. This encodes CASSVGGSSYEQYF.